Below, 14 T cell receptor beta chains from the same sample are listed, as sequenced in a study of patients and donors after allogeneic stem cell transplantation (dated by TCRdb to the early 2020s). Library construction relied on RT-PCR. These reads were obtained on a NextSeq 550. TCRdb trimmed the raw reads at Q25, called clones with MiXCR and kept productive beta chains. CDR3 protein duplicates are merged, each entry listing the most common genes and DNA. A total of about 160,000 distinct CDR3 sequences appear in this sample, approximately 24% of them only once. In total, the top ten clones hold 25% to 30% of the sample. The sequenced sample was blood, either unsorted or a sorted T cell fraction (not recorded which). The source of these receptors is a human donor who was either an allogeneic HSCT recipient or a stem cell or donor lymphocyte infusion donor (not recorded which). It is not recorded whose cells these are; they may come from a transplant donor.

This sequence joins TRBV7-2 and TRBJ2-1; 10 bases line up with TRBD2. CDR1 is SGHTA, CDR2 FQGNSA, per germline. J gave up 7 bases and V 0 bases, and 6 bases lay outside the gene matches. The CDR3 is 16 residues long. The CDR3 region is CASSLAGTSVGNEQFF. Written as DNA, the CDR3 is TGTGCCAGCAGCTTAGCGGGGACTAGCGTGGGAAATGAGCAGTTCTTC.

This clonotype has a handful of counts. The rearrangement uses TRBV6-5 and TRBJ1-5; D not resolved. CDR1 and CDR2 (germline): MNHEY, SVGAGI. V was pared by 0 bases and J by 6 bases, with 6 bases between. The CDR3 has 13 amino acids. Written as DNA, the CDR3 is TGTGCCAGCAGTTACTCGATTTTTCAGCCCCAGCATTTT. It translates to CASSYSIFQPQHF.

The J gene is TRBJ1-2, the V gene TRBV5-1, with D uncertain. The CDR3 sequence is 14 residues long. V was trimmed by 1 base and J by 8 bases, leaving 15 bases between them. Germline CDR1 and CDR2: SGHRS and YFSETQ. This CDR3 reads CASSLFSGAEGYTF. The CDR3 nucleotides read TGCGCCAGCAGCTTGTTTTCGGGCGCAGAAGGCTACACCTTC.

This clonotype turned up a few times. As DNA, the CDR3 is TGTGCCAGCACAGGACAGGGGGTCTACTCTGGCTACACCTTC. Amino acids: CASTGQGVYSGYTF. The genes are TRBV12-3 or TRBV12-4 and TRBJ1-2, with TRBD1 identical over 10 bases. The trim removed 7 bases at V and 7 bases at J, leaving 9 bases unmatched. The CDR3 is 14 residues long.

The V gene is TRBV5-1, the J gene TRBJ1-4; D possibly corresponds to TRBD1 (6 bases). Germline V gene data show CDR1 as SGHRS and CDR2 as YFSETQ. The V gene lost 3 bases and the J gene lost 8 bases, with 11 bases spanning the gap. The CDR3 runs 13 residues. DNA of the CDR3: TGCGCCAGCAGCTCCGGGGGCTCCGAAAAACTGTTTTTT. This gives the protein CASSSGGSEKLFF.

The J gene is TRBJ2-7, the V gene TRBV18; D not resolved. The germline V and J ends were trimmed by 3 bases and 0 bases, with 15 bases remaining between them. From germline, CDR1 is KGHSH and CDR2 LQKENI. The CDR3 has 16 residues. CDR3 sequence: CASSPKSRPSSYEQYF. CDR3 sequence (DNA): TGTGCCAGCTCACCGAAGAGCAGGCCAAGCTCCTACGAGCAGTACTTC.

The V and J genes are TRBV15 and TRBJ2-5, with D perhaps being TRBD1 or TRBD2 (5 bases each). With 4 bases removed from V and 5 bases from J, the gap between germline ends came to 8 bases. This CDR3 is built from 12 residues. CDR1 LNHNV and CDR2 YYDKDF come from the germline V gene (reference sequence). CDR3 DNA: TGTGCCACCAGCAAATGGGGGGAGACCCAGTACTTC. Protein sequence: CATSKWGETQYF.

The chain combines TRBV6-6 with TRBJ1-1; D is uncertain. Germline V gives CDR1 MNHNY, CDR2 SVGAGI (reference sequence). The CDR3 is 14 residues long. Between the trimmed V and J ends, which lost 5 bases and 3 bases, there was a span of 13 bases. The chain's CDR3 is CASSIRVGDTEAFF. In DNA, the CDR3 is TGTGCCAGCAGTATAAGGGTTGGGGACACTGAAGCTTTCTTT.

A few counts support this clonotype. The chain uses TRBV11-2 and TRBJ2-3; 8 bases line up with TRBD2. V trimming: 1 base; J trimming: 0 bases; junction bases outside the gene matches: 3. From germline, CDR1 is SGHAT and CDR2 FQNNGV. This CDR3 comprises 16 residues. This chain's CDR3 is CASSLVASGSTDTQYF. In nucleotides, the CDR3 is TGTGCCAGCAGCTTAGTAGCTAGCGGGAGCACAGATACGCAGTATTTT.

This clonotype was detected only a few times. This rearrangement joins TRBV20-1 to TRBJ2-1; D not certain. Germline CDR1 is DFQATT and CDR2 is SNEGSKA (reference sequence). V was shortened by 0 bases and J by 6 bases, with 6 bases between the two germline ends. The CDR3 loop spans 12 amino acids. Here the CDR3 reads CSARDPFNEQFF. CDR3 DNA: TGCAGTGCTAGAGATCCATTCAATGAGCAGTTCTTC.

The chain uses TRBV7-9 and TRBJ1-1, with 9 bases that match TRBD1. Germline V gene sequence: CDR1 SEHNR, CDR2 FQNEAQ (reference sequence). V trimming: 0 bases; J trimming: 4 bases; junction bases outside the gene matches: 6. The CDR3 is 16 amino acids. This chain's CDR3 is CASSLAVTGGLTEAFF. CDR3 coding DNA: TGTGCCAGCAGCTTAGCTGTGACAGGGGGGCTCACTGAAGCTTTCTTT. Looking up the rest from reference TRBV7-9 and TRBJ1-1 gives the full variable domain: DTGVSQNPRHKITKRGQNVTFRCDPISEHNRLYWYRQTLGQGPEFLTYFQNEAQLEKSRLLSDRFSAERPKGSFSTLEIQRTEQGDSAMYLCASSLAVTGGLTEAFFGQGTRLTVV.

The chain recombines TRBV10-3 with TRBJ2-1; 9 bases are a match to TRBD2. The CDR3 runs 15 residues. Germline-derived CDR1 and CDR2 are ENHRY and SYGVKD. The V gene end was trimmed by 4 bases and the J gene end by 7 bases; junction bases not matched to a gene: 8. The CDR3 DNA reads TGTGCCATCAGTGGCGGGAGGGCCGGGAGGAATGAGCAGTTCTTC. Protein sequence: CAISGGRAGRNEQFF.

This clonotype has only a few counts. The CDR3 DNA reads TGCAGTGCTGCCCACCTGGGTAGCGGGATATACAATGAGCAGTTCTTC. Translation: CSAAHLGSGIYNEQFF. The V and J genes are TRBV20-1 and TRBJ2-1; 8 positions match TRBD2. This CDR3 is built from 16 residues. V shed 5 bases, J shed 4 bases, and the junction held 13 bases outside the gene matches. The V gene's germline CDR1 is DFQATT and CDR2 SNEGSKA (reference sequence).

This clonotype has only a few counts. The rearrangement links TRBV11-2 to TRBJ2-1; 8 nucleotides line up with TRBD2. The J segment lost 7 bases and the V segment lost 5 bases, leaving 7 bases of the junction unmatched. Per germline, CDR1 SGHAT and CDR2 FQNNGV. This CDR3 is 14 amino acids long. The CDR3 DNA sequence: TGTGCCAGCAGCCTCACGACGGGGGGGAATGAGCAGTTCTTC. Translation gives CASSLTTGGNEQFF.